This TCR beta chain was documented in a study of T cells in narcolepsy. The method was immunoSEQ multiplex PCR; TCRdb's version includes in-frame clones alone and lacks a portion of them. The table lists tens of thousands of clones, about 90% of them singletons. The CDR3 covers 14 residues. CDR1 SGHAT and CDR2 FQNNGV come from the germline V gene. V lost 5 bases and J lost 3, with 14 bases in between. The receptor was derived from a human donor in good health. Source material: memory (CD45RA-) CD4+ T cells from blood. The chain combines TRBV11-2 with TRBJ2-7, with a tentative D call TRBD1 (6 bases). The CDR3 sequence is CASSPNQGRYEQYF. The DNA for the CDR3 is TGTGCCAGCAGCCCTAATCAGGGGCGCTACGAGCAGTACTTC.